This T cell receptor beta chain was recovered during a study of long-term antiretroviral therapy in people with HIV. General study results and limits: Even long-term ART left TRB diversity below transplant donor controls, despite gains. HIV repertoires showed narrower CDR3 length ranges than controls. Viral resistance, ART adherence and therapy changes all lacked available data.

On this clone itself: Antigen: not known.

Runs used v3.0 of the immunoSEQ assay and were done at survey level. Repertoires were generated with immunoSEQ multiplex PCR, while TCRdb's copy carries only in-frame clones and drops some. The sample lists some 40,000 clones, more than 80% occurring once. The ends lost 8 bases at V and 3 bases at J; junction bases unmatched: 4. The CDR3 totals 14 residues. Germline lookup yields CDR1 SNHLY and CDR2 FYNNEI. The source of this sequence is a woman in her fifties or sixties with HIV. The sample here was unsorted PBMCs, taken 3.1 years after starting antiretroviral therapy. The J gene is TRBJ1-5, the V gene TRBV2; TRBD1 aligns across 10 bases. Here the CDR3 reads CASWDRGNNQPQHF. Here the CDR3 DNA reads TGTGCCAGCTGGGACAGGGGTAACAATCAGCCCCAGCATTTT.